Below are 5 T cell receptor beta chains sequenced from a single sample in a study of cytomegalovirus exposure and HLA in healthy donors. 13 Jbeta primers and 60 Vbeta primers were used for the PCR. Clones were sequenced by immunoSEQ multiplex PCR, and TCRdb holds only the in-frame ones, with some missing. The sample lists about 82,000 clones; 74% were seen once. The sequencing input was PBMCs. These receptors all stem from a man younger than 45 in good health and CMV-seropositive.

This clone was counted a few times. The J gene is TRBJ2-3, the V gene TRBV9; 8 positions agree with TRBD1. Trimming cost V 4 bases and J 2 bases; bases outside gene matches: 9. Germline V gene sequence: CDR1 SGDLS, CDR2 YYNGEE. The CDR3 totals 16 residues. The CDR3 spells CASSPRTGRSTDTQYF. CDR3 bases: TGTGCCAGCAGCCCACGGACAGGGAGGTCCACAGATACGCAGTATTTT.

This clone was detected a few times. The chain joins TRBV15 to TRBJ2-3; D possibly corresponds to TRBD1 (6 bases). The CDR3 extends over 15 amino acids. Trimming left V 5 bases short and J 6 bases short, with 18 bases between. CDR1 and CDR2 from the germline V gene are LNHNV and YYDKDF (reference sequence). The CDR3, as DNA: TGTGCCACCAGCGTCTTGCTAAGGGGGTCTGATACGCAGTATTTT. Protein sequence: CATSVLLRGSDTQYF.

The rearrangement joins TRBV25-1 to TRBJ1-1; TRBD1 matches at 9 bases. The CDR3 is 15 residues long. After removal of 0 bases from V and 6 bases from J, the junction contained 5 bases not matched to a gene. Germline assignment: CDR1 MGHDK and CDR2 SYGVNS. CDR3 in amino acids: CASSEYGQGRAEAFF. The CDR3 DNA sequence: TGTGCCAGCAGTGAATATGGACAGGGGAGGGCTGAAGCTTTCTTT.

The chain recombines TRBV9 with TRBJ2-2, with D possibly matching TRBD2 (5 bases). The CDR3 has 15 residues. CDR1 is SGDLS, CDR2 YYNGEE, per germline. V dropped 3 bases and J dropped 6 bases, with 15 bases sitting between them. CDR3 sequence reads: CASSGRDYPPGELFF. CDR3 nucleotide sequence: TGTGCCAGCAGCGGCCGGGATTACCCCCCCGGGGAGCTGTTTTTT.

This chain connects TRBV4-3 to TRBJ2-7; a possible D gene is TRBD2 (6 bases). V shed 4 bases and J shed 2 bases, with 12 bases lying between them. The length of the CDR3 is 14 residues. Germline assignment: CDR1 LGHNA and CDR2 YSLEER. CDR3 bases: TGCGCCAGCAGCCGGGATAGCGGAGCCTACGAGCAGTACTTC. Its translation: CASSRDSGAYEQYF.